The rows below give T cell receptor beta chains drawn from one sample of a study of identical twins' blood T cells. From the 5' RACE reads, TCRdb called clonotypes with MiXCR, one entry per CDR3 protein. The repertoire holds hundreds of thousands of distinct CDR3 sequences, with 28% as singletons. Material for sequencing was PBMCs. These receptors were collected from a woman aged 18 to 49 in good health. CDR3s include the opening cysteine and the closing phenylalanine or tryptophan. D genes are given only for firm matches. Clone size is given for some rows only: seen once, a few or many times, or a class if the clone is expanded.

d_call,clone_size,j_call,v_call,cdr3_aa,cdr3_nt
.,many,TRBJ1-1,TRBV29-1,CSVEDRSVIKNTEAFF,TGCAGCGTTGAAGATCGATCAGTAATCAAGAACACTGAAGCTTTCTTT
.,.,TRBJ1-1,TRBV12-3/TRBV12-4,CASSFTRTEAFF,TGTGCCAGCAGTTTTACTAGGACTGAAGCTTTCTTT
.,.,TRBJ1-1,TRBV6-6,CASSPMRGVNTEAFF,TGTGCCAGCAGTCCTATGCGGGGGGTGAACACTGAAGCTTTCTTT
.,.,TRBJ1-1,TRBV12-3/TRBV12-4,CASSLVDGSYEAFF,TGTGCCAGCAGTTTAGTCGACGGGAGTTATGAAGCTTTCTTT
.,.,TRBJ2-1,TRBV29-1,CSVGATDYNEQFF,TGCAGCGTTGGAGCGACAGACTACAATGAGCAGTTCTTC
.,few,TRBJ2-3,TRBV9,CASSEGTADTQYF,TGTGCCAGCAGCGAGGGGACGGCAGATACGCAGTATTTT
.,.,TRBJ2-2,TRBV10-3,CAIEGNTGELFF,TGTGCCATCGAGGGCAACACCGGGGAGCTGTTTTTT
.,.,TRBJ1-6,TRBV12-3/TRBV12-4,CASSLGGRAPLHF,TGTGCCAGCAGTTTAGGGGGGAGGGCACCCCTCCACTTT
.,many,TRBJ1-1,TRBV6-5,CASSYSGGGNTEAFF,TGTGCCAGCAGTTACTCCGGGGGCGGAAACACTGAAGCTTTCTTT
.,.,TRBJ1-6,TRBV3-1,CASSQAVDNSPLHF,TGTGCCAGCAGCCAGGCGGTGGATAATTCACCCCTCCACTTT
.,.,TRBJ2-7,TRBV20-1,CSAANRPSYEQYF,TGCAGTGCCGCAAACAGACCCTCCTACGAGCAGTACTTC
.,.,TRBJ1-2,TRBV20-1,CSARSQKGNYGYTF,TGCAGTGCTAGAAGCCAGAAGGGAAACTATGGCTACACCTTC
.,.,TRBJ2-6,TRBV5-1,CASSLDTNNVLTF,TGCGCCAGCAGCTTGGACACGAACAACGTCCTGACTTTC
.,.,TRBJ1-1,TRBV30,CAWTLTVYTEAFF,TGTGCCTGGACCTTAACAGTGTACACTGAAGCTTTCTTT
.,few,TRBJ1-2,TRBV20-1,CSARDLGIGNYGYTF,TGCAGTGCTAGAGATCTAGGGATTGGCAACTATGGCTACACCTTC
TRBD1,many,TRBJ1-3,TRBV9,CASSVRGQPSGNTIYF,TGTGCCAGCAGCGTAAGGGGACAGCCCTCTGGAAACACCATATATTTT
.,many,TRBJ2-1,TRBV27,CASSVDIYNEQFF,TGTGCCAGCAGTGTCGACATCTACAATGAGCAGTTCTTC
.,few,TRBJ2-1,TRBV15,CATSIRTGTAQFF,TGTGCCACCAGCATCAGAACCGGGACCGCACAGTTCTTC
.,.,TRBJ2-2,TRBV7-6,CASSLFTVRGAGELFF,TGTGCCAGCAGCCTTTTTACGGTCCGAGGCGCCGGTGAGCTGTTTTTT
TRBD1,.,TRBJ2-1,TRBV19,CASRGDRDTINEQFF,TGTGCCAGTAGGGGGGACAGGGATACGATCAATGAGCAGTTCTTC
TRBD1,.,TRBJ1-1,TRBV5-4,CASSSDRGVNTEAFF,TGTGCCAGCAGCTCGGACAGGGGAGTGAACACTGAAGCTTTCTTT
TRBD2,.,TRBJ2-1,TRBV19,CASSIIAGNERFF,TGTGCCAGTAGTATTATAGCGGGTAATGAGCGGTTCTTC
.,.,TRBJ1-1,TRBV3-1,CASSQSSQAFF,TGTGCCAGCAGCCAGAGCAGTCAAGCTTTCTTT
.,few,TRBJ2-1,TRBV28,CASSAGVNEQFF,TGTGCCAGCAGTGCAGGGGTGAATGAGCAGTTCTTC
TRBD1,once,TRBJ1-1,TRBV18,CASSPNRDRATEAFF,TGTGCCAGCTCACCAAACCGGGACAGGGCCACTGAAGCTTTCTTT
.,few,TRBJ2-1,TRBV12-3/TRBV12-4,CASSLVIGVNEQFF,TGTGCCAGCAGTTTAGTTATTGGTGTAAATGAGCAGTTCTTC
.,few,TRBJ1-2,TRBV6-1,CASSPSGGNYGYTF,TGTGCCAGCAGCCCTTCTGGGGGTAACTATGGCTACACCTTC
.,.,TRBJ1-1,TRBV7-9,CASSLTLAEAFF,TGTGCCAGCAGTTTGACCTTGGCTGAAGCTTTCTTT
.,few,TRBJ1-3,TRBV9,CASTTDGSSGNTIYF,TGTGCCAGCACCACTGACGGCTCCTCTGGAAACACCATATATTTT
.,many,TRBJ1-3,TRBV18,CASSPDSPGNTIYF,TGTGCCAGCTCACCGGACAGCCCTGGAAACACCATATATTTT
.,.,TRBJ2-2,TRBV12-3/TRBV12-4,CASSPGPGELFF,TGTGCCAGCAGTCCCGGACCCGGGGAGCTGTTTTTT
.,many,TRBJ1-2,TRBV29-1,CSASEGPNYGYTF,TGCAGCGCCTCTGAGGGACCTAACTATGGCTACACCTTC
.,.,TRBJ1-3,TRBV10-3,CAISESRRASSGNTIYF,TGTGCCATCAGTGAGTCGAGGCGGGCGAGCTCTGGAAACACCATATATTTT
.,.,TRBJ2-4,TRBV5-6,CASSFFGNYQYF,TGTGCCAGCAGCTTCTTCGGTAATTATCAGTACTTC
TRBD2,.,TRBJ2-7,TRBV12-3/TRBV12-4,CASSFSASGDEQYF,TGTGCCAGCAGTTTTTCGGCTAGCGGGGACGAGCAGTACTTC
.,.,TRBJ1-2,TRBV25-1,CASSRGGIYGYTF,TGTGCCAGCAGTCGGGGAGGGATCTATGGCTACACCTTC
TRBD2,few,TRBJ2-3,TRBV20-1,CSAGPSGRATDTQYF,TGCAGTGCTGGGCCCAGCGGGAGGGCAACAGATACGCAGTATTTT
.,.,TRBJ1-5,TRBV29-1,CTVLLYSNTQHF,TGCACCGTACTACTTTACTCAAATACGCAGCATTTT
TRBD2,few,TRBJ2-1,TRBV9,CASSVGTSGTEQFF,TGTGCCAGCAGCGTCGGGACTAGCGGGACTGAGCAGTTCTTC
.,.,TRBJ1-5,TRBV27,CASSLRAKNQPQHF,TGTGCCAGCAGTTTACGGGCCAAGAATCAGCCCCAGCATTTT
TRBD2,.,TRBJ2-3,TRBV11-2,CASSLLGGGADTQYF,TGTGCCAGCAGCCTCTTGGGCGGGGGGGCAGATACGCAGTATTTT
.,.,TRBJ1-1,TRBV6-1,CASSENFRNTEAFF,TGTGCCAGCAGTGAAAATTTCAGGAACACTGAAGCTTTCTTT